This T cell receptor beta chain was obtained from a study of blood T cell repertoires in COVID-19. Study overall: Researchers got acute and convalescent COVID-19 samples from the United States, Italy and Spain.

As processed by the authors: Amplification of reference gene primers was used by the study to estimate nucleated cell counts. The data were produced by immunoSEQ multiplex PCR, yet TCRdb's version contains in-frame clones alone and is incomplete. V and J calls and clone size follow that table, whereas D and trimming were derived from the DNA. The table has about 250,000 clones, around 85% seen once. Looked up from germline, CDR1 is MGHRA and CDR2 is YSYEKL. The junction had 8 bases not matched to a gene; V was cut back by 0 bases and J by 7 bases. This CDR3 has 15 amino acids. Seattle participants joined during active infection and were tracked over time.

Sequences were obtained from peripheral blood. The chain couples TRBV4-1 to TRBJ1-1, with TRBD1 matching 7 bases. The sequence came from a human donor with COVID-19, enrolled during active disease. The donor label of this sample is uncertain. The CDR3 reads CASSQDGFRGDEAFF. The CDR3 nucleotides read TGCGCCAGCAGCCAAGATGGATTCAGGGGGGATGAAGCTTTCTTT.